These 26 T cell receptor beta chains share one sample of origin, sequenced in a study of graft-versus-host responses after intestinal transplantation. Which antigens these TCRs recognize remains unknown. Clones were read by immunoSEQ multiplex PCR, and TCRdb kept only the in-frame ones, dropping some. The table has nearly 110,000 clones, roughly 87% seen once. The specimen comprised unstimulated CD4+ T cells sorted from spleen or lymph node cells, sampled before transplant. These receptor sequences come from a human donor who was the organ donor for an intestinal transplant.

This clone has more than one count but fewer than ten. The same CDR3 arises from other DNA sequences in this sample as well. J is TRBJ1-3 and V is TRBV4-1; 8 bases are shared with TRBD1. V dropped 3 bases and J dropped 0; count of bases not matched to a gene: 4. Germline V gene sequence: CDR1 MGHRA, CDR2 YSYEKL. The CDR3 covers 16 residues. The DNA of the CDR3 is TGCGCCAGCAGCCATGGACAGGGCGTCTCTGGAAACACCATATATTTT. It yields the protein CASSHGQGVSGNTIYF.

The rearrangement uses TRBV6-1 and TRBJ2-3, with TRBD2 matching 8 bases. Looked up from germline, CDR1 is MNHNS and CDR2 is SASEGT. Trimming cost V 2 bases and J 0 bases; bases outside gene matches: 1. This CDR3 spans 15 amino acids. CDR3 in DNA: TGTGCCAGCAGTGAACTAGCGGGTAGCACAGATACGCAGTATTTT. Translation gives CASSELAGSTDTQYF.

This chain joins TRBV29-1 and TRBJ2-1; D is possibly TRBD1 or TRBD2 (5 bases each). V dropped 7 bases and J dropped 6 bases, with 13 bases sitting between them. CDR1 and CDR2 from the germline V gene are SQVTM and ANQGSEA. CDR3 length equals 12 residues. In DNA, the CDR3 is TGCAGCGCCCGGGACGGACGCAATGAGCAGTTCTTC. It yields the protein CSARDGRNEQFF.

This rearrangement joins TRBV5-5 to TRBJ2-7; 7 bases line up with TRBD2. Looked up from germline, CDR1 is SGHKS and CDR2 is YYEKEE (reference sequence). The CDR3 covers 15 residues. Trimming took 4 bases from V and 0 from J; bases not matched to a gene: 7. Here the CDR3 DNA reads TGTGCCAGCAGCGTCAGCGGGGTAAGCTCCTACGAGCAGTACTTC. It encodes CASSVSGVSSYEQYF.

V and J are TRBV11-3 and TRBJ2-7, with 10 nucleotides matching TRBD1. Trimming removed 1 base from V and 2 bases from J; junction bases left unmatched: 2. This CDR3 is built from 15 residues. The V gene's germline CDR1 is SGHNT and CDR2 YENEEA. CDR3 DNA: TGTGCCAGCAGCTTAGCGGGGACAGGGGCCTACGAGCAGTACTTC. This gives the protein CASSLAGTGAYEQYF.

The CDR3 reads CASSAGLAGSYEQYF. The CDR3 nucleotides are TGTGCCAGCAGTGCGGGACTAGCGGGATCCTACGAGCAGTACTTC. The genes are TRBV6-1 and TRBJ2-7; 13 bases match TRBD2. Germline trimming cut 4 bases from V and 1 base from J; bases unmatched to any gene: 1. The V gene's germline CDR1 is MNHNS and CDR2 SASEGT. The length of the CDR3 is 15 residues.

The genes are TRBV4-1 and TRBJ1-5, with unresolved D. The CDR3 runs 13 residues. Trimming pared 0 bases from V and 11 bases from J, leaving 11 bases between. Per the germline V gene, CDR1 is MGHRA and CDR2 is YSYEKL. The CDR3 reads CASSQEVLQTQHF. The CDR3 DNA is TGCGCCAGCAGCCAAGAAGTTCTCCAGACCCAGCATTTT.

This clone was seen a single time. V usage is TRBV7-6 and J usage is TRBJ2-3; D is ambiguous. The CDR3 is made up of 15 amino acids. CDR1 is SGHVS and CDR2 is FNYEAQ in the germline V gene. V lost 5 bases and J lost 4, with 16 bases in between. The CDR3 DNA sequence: TGTGCCAGCAGCCCATCCATCCCCGCCCCAGATACGCAGTATTTT. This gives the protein CASSPSIPAPDTQYF.

The CDR3 nucleotides are TGTGCCAGCAGTGAAAATGAGGGTGTTGTTGGCTACACCTTC. Translation: CASSENEGVVGYTF. This rearrangement joins TRBV6-1 to TRBJ1-2; D uncertain. The germline V and J ends were trimmed by 2 bases and 7 bases, with 14 bases remaining between them. The CDR3 totals 14 residues. The germline V gene has CDR1 MNHNS and CDR2 SASEGT.

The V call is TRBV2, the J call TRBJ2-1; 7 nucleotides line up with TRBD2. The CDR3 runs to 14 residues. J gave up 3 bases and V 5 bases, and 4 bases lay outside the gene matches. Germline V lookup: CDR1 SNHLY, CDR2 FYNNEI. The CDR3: CASSWAGVYNEQFF. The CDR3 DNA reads TGTGCCAGCAGTTGGGCGGGAGTCTACAATGAGCAGTTCTTC. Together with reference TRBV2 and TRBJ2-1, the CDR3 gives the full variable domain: EPEVTQTPSHQVTQMGQEVILRCVPISNHLYFYWYRQILGQKVEFLVSFYNNEISEKSEIFDDQFSVERPDGSNFTLKIRSTKLEDSAMYFCASSWAGVYNEQFFGPGTRLTVL.

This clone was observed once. The CDR3, as DNA: TGTGCCAGCACCCGGGGGAACTTTAACTATGGCTACACCTTC. Amino acid sequence: CASTRGNFNYGYTF. The rearrangement links TRBV6-1 to TRBJ1-2; TRBD1 might be the D (5 bases). CDR1 and CDR2 from the germline V gene are MNHNS and SASEGT. V was trimmed by 7 bases and J by 1 base, leaving 13 bases between them. The CDR3 has 14 residues.

The chain's CDR3 is CASSPGGDTQYF. The CDR3 DNA reads as TGTGCCAGCTCACCTGGAGGAGATACGCAGTATTTT. V and J are TRBV18 and TRBJ2-3; possible D gene TRBD2, 5 bases. The germline gives CDR1 KGHSH, CDR2 LQKENI. Trimming took 3 bases from V and 5 from J, leaving 6 bases between them. The length of the CDR3 is 12 residues.

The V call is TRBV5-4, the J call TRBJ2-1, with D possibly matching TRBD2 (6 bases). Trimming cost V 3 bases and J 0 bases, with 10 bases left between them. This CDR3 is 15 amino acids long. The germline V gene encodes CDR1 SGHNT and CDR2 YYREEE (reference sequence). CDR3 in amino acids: CASSYAGSSYNEQFF. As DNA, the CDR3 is TGTGCCAGCAGCTACGCGGGGTCCTCCTACAATGAGCAGTTCTTC.

The DNA for the CDR3 is TGTGCCAGCAGCCCCGGGACAGGCGGCACAGATACGCAGTATTTT. Translated, it gives CASSPGTGGTDTQYF. The genes are TRBV7-2 and TRBJ2-3, with 8 bases matching TRBD1. The germline V gene encodes CDR1 SGHTA and CDR2 FQGNSA. CDR3 length equals 15 residues. The J segment lost 1 base and the V segment lost 5 bases, leaving 5 bases of the junction unmatched.

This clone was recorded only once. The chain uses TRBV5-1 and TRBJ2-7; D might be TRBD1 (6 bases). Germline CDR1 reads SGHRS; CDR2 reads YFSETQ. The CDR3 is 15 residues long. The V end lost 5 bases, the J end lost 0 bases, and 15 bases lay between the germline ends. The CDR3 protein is CASSQTGLNSYEQYF. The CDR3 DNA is TGCGCCAGCAGTCAAACAGGGCTTAACTCCTACGAGCAGTACTTC.

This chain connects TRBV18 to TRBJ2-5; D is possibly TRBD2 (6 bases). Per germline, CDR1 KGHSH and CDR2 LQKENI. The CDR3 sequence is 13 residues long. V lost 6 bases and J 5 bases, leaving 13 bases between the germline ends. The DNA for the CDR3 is TGTGCCAGCTCCGTGGTAGGAGGGGAGACCCAGTACTTC. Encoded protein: CASSVVGGETQYF.

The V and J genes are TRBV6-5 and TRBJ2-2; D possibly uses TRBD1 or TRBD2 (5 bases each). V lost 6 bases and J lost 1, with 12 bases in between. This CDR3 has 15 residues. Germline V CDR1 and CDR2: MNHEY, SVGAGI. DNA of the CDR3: TGTGCCAGCAGAAGAGGGACGGTGAACACCGGGGAGCTGTTTTTT. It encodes CASRRGTVNTGELFF.

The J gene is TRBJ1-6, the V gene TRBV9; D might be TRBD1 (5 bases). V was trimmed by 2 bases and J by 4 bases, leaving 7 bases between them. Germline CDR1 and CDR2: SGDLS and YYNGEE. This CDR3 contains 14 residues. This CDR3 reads CASSVGTYNSPLHF. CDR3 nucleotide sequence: TGTGCCAGCAGCGTCGGGACTTATAATTCACCCCTCCACTTT.

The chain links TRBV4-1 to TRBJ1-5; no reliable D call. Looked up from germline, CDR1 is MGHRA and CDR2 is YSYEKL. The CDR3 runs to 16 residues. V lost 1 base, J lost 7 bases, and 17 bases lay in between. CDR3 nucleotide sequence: TGCGCCAGCAGCCAAGCGGGGATCTCAAGATCCCAGCCCCAGCATTTT. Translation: CASSQAGISRSQPQHF.

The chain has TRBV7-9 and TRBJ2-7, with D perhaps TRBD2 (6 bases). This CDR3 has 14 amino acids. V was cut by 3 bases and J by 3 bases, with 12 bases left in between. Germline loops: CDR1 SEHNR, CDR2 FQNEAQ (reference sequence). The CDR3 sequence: CASSLEGTIYEQYF. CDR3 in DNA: TGTGCCAGCAGCTTGGAGGGCACTATCTACGAGCAGTACTTC. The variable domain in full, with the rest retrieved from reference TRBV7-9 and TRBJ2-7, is DTGVSQNPRHKITKRGQNVTFRCDPISEHNRLYWYRQTLGQGPEFLTYFQNEAQLEKSRLLSDRFSAERPKGSFSTLEIQRTEQGDSAMYLCASSLEGTIYEQYFGPGTRLTVT.

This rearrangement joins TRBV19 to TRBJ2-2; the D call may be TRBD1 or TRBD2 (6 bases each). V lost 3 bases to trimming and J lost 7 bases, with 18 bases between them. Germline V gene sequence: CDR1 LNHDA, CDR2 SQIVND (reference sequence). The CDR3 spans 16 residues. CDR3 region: CASSIRQGTYGGELFF. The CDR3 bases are TGTGCCAGTAGTATCAGGCAGGGGACTTATGGCGGGGAGCTGTTTTTT.

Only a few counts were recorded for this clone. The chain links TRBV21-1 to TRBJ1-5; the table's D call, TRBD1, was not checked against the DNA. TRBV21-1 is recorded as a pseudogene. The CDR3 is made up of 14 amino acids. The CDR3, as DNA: TGTGCCAGCAACACAGGGTTTTGCAATCAGCCCCAGCATTTT. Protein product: CASNTGFCNQPQHF.

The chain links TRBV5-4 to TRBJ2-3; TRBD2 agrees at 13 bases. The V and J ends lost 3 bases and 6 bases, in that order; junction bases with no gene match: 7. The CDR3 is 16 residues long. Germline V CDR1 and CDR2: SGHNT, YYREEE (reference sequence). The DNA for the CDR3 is TGTGCCAGCAGCTCGCTCCTGACTAGCGGGAGGGATACGCAGTATTTT. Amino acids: CASSSLLTSGRDTQYF.

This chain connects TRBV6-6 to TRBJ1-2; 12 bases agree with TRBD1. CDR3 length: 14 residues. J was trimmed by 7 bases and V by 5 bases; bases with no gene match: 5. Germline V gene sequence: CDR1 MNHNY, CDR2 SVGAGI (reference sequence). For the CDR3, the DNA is TGTGCCAGCAGTCGGGACAGGGGGCCAGGTGGCTACACCTTC. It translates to CASSRDRGPGGYTF.

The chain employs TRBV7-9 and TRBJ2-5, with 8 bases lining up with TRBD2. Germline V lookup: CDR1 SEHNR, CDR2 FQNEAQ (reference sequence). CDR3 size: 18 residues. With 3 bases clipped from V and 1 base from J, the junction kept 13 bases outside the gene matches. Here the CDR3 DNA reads TGTGCCAGCAGCTTCGGGGGGGGCCTAGCGGGCTCCCAAGAGACCCAGTACTTC. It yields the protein CASSFGGGLAGSQETQYF.

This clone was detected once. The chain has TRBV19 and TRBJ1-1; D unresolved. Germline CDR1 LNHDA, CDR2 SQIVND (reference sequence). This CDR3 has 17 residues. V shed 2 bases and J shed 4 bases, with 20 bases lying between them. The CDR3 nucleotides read TGTGCCAGTAGTATAATCGGCCTCGAAGGGCGGGCCACTGAAGCTTTCTTT. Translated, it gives CASSIIGLEGRATEAFF.